Presented here are 22 T cell receptor beta chains from one specimen sequenced in a study of T cells after yellow fever vaccination. TCRdb recomputed calls from the 5' RACE reads with MiXCR, one row per CDR3 protein. The sample consists of 150,000 to 200,000 distinct CDR3 sequences, about a tenth of them appearing once. The sample here was CD8+ T cells sorted from PBMCs, taken 45 days after the yellow fever booster vaccination. All receptors come from a man aged 18 to 30 who received the YFV17D yellow fever vaccine.

This clonotype has a count of ten or more. CDR3 region: CASSAGRAETQYF. The CDR3 bases are TGTGCCAGCAGTGCCGGAAGGGCGGAGACCCAGTACTTC. The chain joins TRBV28 to TRBJ2-5; D unclear. The germline CDR1 and CDR2 sequences are MDHEN and SYDVKM. V gave up 5 bases and J gave up 5 bases, with 12 bases separating them. The CDR3 runs to 13 residues.

This clonotype showed up just a few times. The CDR3 loop reads CASSLGTSGGNFEQFF. As DNA, the CDR3 is TGTGCCAGCAGCTTAGGGACTAGCGGGGGTAACTTTGAGCAGTTCTTC. The rearrangement joins TRBV7-6 to TRBJ2-1; 13 bases match TRBD2. The CDR3 spans 16 residues. CDR1 is SGHVS, CDR2 FNYEAQ, per germline. Germline trimming cut 1 base from V and 9 bases from J; bases unmatched to any gene: 6.

The rearrangement joins TRBV7-6 to TRBJ2-3, with 7 positions matching TRBD2. This CDR3 contains 17 residues. J gave up 3 bases and V 5 bases, and 14 bases lay outside the gene matches. Germline V CDR1 and CDR2: SGHVS, FNYEAQ. CDR3 sequence: CASSPRLAGGLTDTQYF. The CDR3, as DNA: TGTGCCAGCAGCCCACGACTAGCCGGAGGCCTAACAGATACGCAGTATTTT.

This clonotype was detected only a few times. The V and J genes are TRBV2 and TRBJ1-4; no definite D call. The CDR3 sequence is 12 residues long. Germline V gives CDR1 SNHLY, CDR2 FYNNEI. Trimming pared 3 bases from V and 12 bases from J, leaving 11 bases between. CDR3 sequence: CASSDPSLQLFF. CDR3 nucleotide sequence: TGTGCCAGCAGTGACCCGTCCCTTCAACTGTTTTTT.

The rearrangement links TRBV11-2 to TRBJ2-5; 10 bases line up with TRBD2. The CDR3 spans 15 residues. With V trimmed by 5 bases and J by 3 bases, 6 bases remained unmatched. Germline V CDR1 and CDR2: SGHAT, FQNNGV. CDR3 sequence reads: CASSHGLAVEETQYF. CDR3 DNA: TGTGCCAGCAGCCACGGACTAGCGGTAGAAGAGACCCAGTACTTC. Full variable domain (outside the CDR3, taken from reference TRBV11-2 and TRBJ2-5): EAGVAQSPRYKIIEKRQSVAFWCNPISGHATLYWYQQILGQGPKLLIQFQNNGVVDDSQLPKDRFSAERLKGVDSTLKIQPAKLEDSAVYLCASSHGLAVEETQYFGPGTRLLVL.

This chain's CDR3 is CASGGTGEQLFF. DNA for the CDR3: TGCGCCAGCGGCGGGACGGGAGAACAACTGTTTTTT. The V and J genes are TRBV4-3 and TRBJ1-4; the D gene is possibly TRBD1 (5 bases). V gave up 8 bases and J gave up 12 bases, with 16 bases separating them. CDR1 and CDR2 (germline): LGHNA, YSLEER. This CDR3 has 12 residues.

Only a few counts were recorded for this clonotype. This chain connects TRBV7-2 to TRBJ1-6, with unresolved D. The CDR3 contains 16 residues. Germline V gives CDR1 SGHTA, CDR2 FQGNSA. The ends were cut back, 1 base at V and 4 bases at J, with 11 bases in the middle. The CDR3 sequence is CASSLGTRAYNSPLHF. CDR3 nucleotides: TGTGCCAGCAGCTTAGGGACTCGGGCTTATAATTCACCCCTCCACTTT.

The chain couples TRBV29-1 to TRBJ1-1, with a tentative D call TRBD1 (5 bases). Trimming pared 6 bases from V and 1 base from J, leaving 9 bases between. CDR3 length equals 12 residues. Germline V lookup: CDR1 SQVTM, CDR2 ANQGSEA. CDR3 amino acids: CSVIQGNTEAFF. The CDR3 DNA reads as TGCAGCGTGATTCAGGGGAACACTGAAGCTTTCTTT.

This clonotype was picked up a small number of times. V and J are TRBV4-2 and TRBJ1-5; D gene uncertain. CDR1 and CDR2 from the germline V gene are LGHNA and YNFKEQ. V lost 1 base and J 0 bases, leaving 13 bases between the germline ends. The CDR3 extends over 17 amino acids. The CDR3 nucleotides read TGTGCCAGCAGCCAAGTATTGTTCGACGTTAGCAATCAGCCCCAGCATTTT. Translation gives CASSQVLFDVSNQPQHF.

The V call is TRBV27, the J call TRBJ1-3; D perhaps matches TRBD1 (5 bases). The CDR3 covers 13 residues. Germline V gene sequence: CDR1 MNHEY, CDR2 SMNVEV (reference sequence). V lost 5 bases and J 2 bases, leaving 7 bases between the germline ends. The CDR3 reads CASSGTAGNTIYF. CDR3 nucleotide sequence: TGTGCCAGCAGTGGGACGGCTGGAAACACCATATATTTT.

The chain recombines TRBV15 with TRBJ1-5; D is ambiguous. This CDR3 is built from 15 residues. The germline V and J ends were trimmed by 3 bases and 0 bases, with 9 bases remaining between them. Germline lookup yields CDR1 LNHNV and CDR2 YYDKDF (reference sequence). Written as DNA, the CDR3 is TGTGCCACCAGCAGCGTAGGGTATAGCAATCAGCCCCAGCATTTT. It translates to CATSSVGYSNQPQHF.

V usage is TRBV27 and J usage is TRBJ2-7; TRBD2 agrees at 8 bases. The CDR3 totals 15 residues. V lost 10 bases to trimming and J lost 7 bases; unmatched junction nucleotides: 18. Germline V gives CDR1 MNHEY, CDR2 SMNVEV (reference sequence). CDR3 DNA: TGTGCCATCGGCCTCCACTCGGGGGGGCCTGAGGAGCAGTACGTC. This codes for CAIGLHSGGPEEQYV.

Many counts were recorded for this clonotype. The rearrangement joins TRBV7-8 to TRBJ1-1, with 8 bases that match TRBD1. The CDR3 runs to 17 residues. Germline V gene data show CDR1 as SGHVS and CDR2 as FQNEAQ. The junction had 20 bases not matched to a gene; V was cut back by 5 bases and J by 9 bases. This CDR3 reads CASSDPSGTGGSIQAFF. CDR3 DNA sequence: TGTGCCAGCAGCGATCCTTCCGGGACAGGCGGTAGTATTCAAGCTTTCTTT.

The rearrangement uses TRBV11-2 and TRBJ1-5; D not certain. The CDR3 is 14 residues long. From germline, CDR1 is SGHAT and CDR2 FQNNGV. Trimming cost V 1 base and J 3 bases, with 7 bases left between them. The CDR3 sequence is CASSLGPFNQPQHF. CDR3 bases: TGTGCCAGCAGCTTAGGTCCCTTCAATCAGCCCCAGCATTTT.

The gene calls are TRBV10-2 and TRBJ2-7, with a weak D call TRBD2 (6 bases). The CDR3 extends over 12 amino acids. Germline V CDR1 and CDR2: WSHSY, SAAADI. Between the trimmed V and J ends, which lost 5 bases and 7 bases, there was a span of 12 bases. The CDR3 sequence is CASSYDRGEQYV. As DNA, the CDR3 is TGCGCCAGCAGTTATGACCGGGGGGAGCAGTACGTC.

Ten or more counts support this clonotype. The chain links TRBV29-1 to TRBJ2-7; TRBD1 aligns across 7 bases. Germline trimming cut 6 bases from V and 2 bases from J; bases unmatched to any gene: 7. CDR3 length equals 13 residues. CDR1 SQVTM and CDR2 ANQGSEA come from the germline V gene. CDR3 bases: TGCAGCGTGGAAAAACAGGGGACCTACGAGCAGTACTTC. This translates into CSVEKQGTYEQYF.

This clonotype was counted many times. The chain carries TRBV18 and TRBJ2-4; D is ambiguous. CDR1 is KGHSH and CDR2 is LQKENI in the germline V gene. The length of the CDR3 is 16 residues. Trimming took off 3 bases at V and 8 bases at J, with 20 bases between the two ends. The CDR3 is CASSPYRWAPGDIQYF. The CDR3 nucleotides read TGTGCCAGCTCACCCTACCGGTGGGCGCCGGGCGACATTCAGTACTTC.

This clonotype was observed a few times. The chain uses TRBV5-1 and TRBJ1-2; tentatively, D is TRBD1 (5 bases). V was cut by 7 bases and J by 5 bases, with 12 bases left in between. CDR3 length: 12 residues. Germline CDR1 reads SGHRS; CDR2 reads YFSETQ. The CDR3 spells CASSTWGYGYTF. The CDR3 region has the DNA TGCGCCAGCTCGACCTGGGGGTATGGCTACACCTTC.

This clonotype has a handful of counts. The chain couples TRBV12-3 or TRBV12-4 to TRBJ2-7; D is perhaps TRBD1 (6 bases). V lost 5 bases, J lost 2 bases, and 13 bases lay in between. The CDR3 consists of 14 residues. This chain's CDR3 is CASSPRDITYEQYF. CDR3 sequence (DNA): TGTGCCAGCAGTCCCCGGGACATAACCTACGAGCAGTACTTC.

This clonotype was detected ten times or more. V is TRBV15 and J is TRBJ2-5, with D perhaps assigned TRBD1 or TRBD2 (6 bases each). The CDR3 has 15 amino acids. Deletions cut 8 bases from V and 1 base from J, with 17 bases between. Per germline, CDR1 LNHNV and CDR2 YYDKDF (reference sequence). DNA for the CDR3: TGTGCCACCTCAGAGGGCACGGGGGCCCAAGAGACCCAGTACTTC. Translation gives CATSEGTGAQETQYF.

This clonotype was seen a few times. The chain has TRBV19 and TRBJ2-5; D call uncertain. The CDR3 has 14 amino acids. Germline V gene sequence: CDR1 LNHDA, CDR2 SQIVND (reference sequence). V gave up 10 bases and J gave up 0 bases, with 15 bases separating them. DNA for the CDR3: TGTGCCACCAGACCCCTAGGGAACCAAGAGACCCAGTACTTC. It specifies CATRPLGNQETQYF.

V is TRBV6-2 or TRBV6-3 and J is TRBJ2-5; D is perhaps TRBD2 (6 bases). The CDR3 spans 16 residues. Germline CDR1 reads MNHEY; CDR2 reads SVGEGT. Between the trimmed V and J ends, which lost 3 bases and 5 bases, there was a span of 19 bases. CDR3 DNA: TGTGCCAGCAGTTATTTGCCCGGAGGGCTTAGGGAGACCCAGTACTTC. As protein: CASSYLPGGLRETQYF.